This TCR beta chain was captured by sequencing in a study of HIV-infected children after antiretroviral therapy interruption. On the study more broadly: All children had CD4+ count above 500 and viral load below 50 copies/ml. Most children had recorded EBV and CMV exposure. Continuous-treatment samples came from weeks 0, 48 and 150.

In germline, CDR1 is SGHRS, CDR2 YFSETQ. V dropped 1 base and J dropped 2 bases, with 15 bases sitting between them. The CDR3 extends over 17 amino acids. This clonotype has a handful of counts. Its antigen is as yet unknown. The treatment here: PENTA 11 planned treatment interruption arm or continuous ART arm. Unique molecular identifiers were included in an RNA-based 3' RACE TCR library. MiXCR, run by TCRdb on the 3' RACE reads, gives a single entry per CDR3 protein. The sample includes around 50,000 distinct CDR3 sequences, 4.3% of them seen just once. Study conclusions and caveats: Minor non-naive CD45RA+ populations, like EMRA or stem memory, might contaminate naive sorts.

This TCR was sampled from a pool of human donors with HIV. The chain joins TRBV5-1 to TRBJ2-2; D tentatively reads TRBD1 or TRBD2 (5 bases each). The sample consisted of CD45RA+ CD4+ T cells from PBMCs, pooled from several time points, taken from a donor given antiretroviral therapy, either interrupted or continuous. Regarding subset: naive CD4+ CD45RA+ CD45RO- T cells. CDR3 sequence reads: CASSLITGTGNTGELFF. DNA for the CDR3: TGCGCCAGCAGCTTGATAACCGGGACGGGTAACACCGGGGAGCTGTTTTTT.